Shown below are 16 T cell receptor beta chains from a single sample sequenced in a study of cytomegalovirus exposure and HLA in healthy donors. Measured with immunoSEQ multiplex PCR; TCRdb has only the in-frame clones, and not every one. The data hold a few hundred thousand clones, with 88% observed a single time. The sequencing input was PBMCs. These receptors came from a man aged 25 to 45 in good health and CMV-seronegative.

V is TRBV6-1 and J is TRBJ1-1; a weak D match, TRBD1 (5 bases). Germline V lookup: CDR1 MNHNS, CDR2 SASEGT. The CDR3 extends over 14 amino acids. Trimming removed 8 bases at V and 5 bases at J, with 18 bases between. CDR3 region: CASRSGLLRTEAFF. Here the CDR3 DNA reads TGTGCCAGCCGGTCAGGGCTCCTAAGGACTGAAGCTTTCTTT.

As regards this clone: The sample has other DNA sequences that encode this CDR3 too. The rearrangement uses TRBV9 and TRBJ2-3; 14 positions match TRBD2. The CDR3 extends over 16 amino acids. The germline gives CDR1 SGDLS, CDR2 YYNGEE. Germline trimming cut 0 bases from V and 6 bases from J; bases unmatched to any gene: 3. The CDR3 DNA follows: TGTGCCAGCAGCGTAGGACTAGCGGGGGGGCCTGATACGCAGTATTTT. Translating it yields CASSVGLAGGPDTQYF.

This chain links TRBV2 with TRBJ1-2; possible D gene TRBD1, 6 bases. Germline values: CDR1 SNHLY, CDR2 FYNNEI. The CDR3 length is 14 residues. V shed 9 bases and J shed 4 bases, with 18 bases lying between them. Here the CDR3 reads CASKRGRGSYGYTF. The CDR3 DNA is TGTGCCAGTAAGAGGGGTAGGGGGTCCTATGGCTACACCTTC. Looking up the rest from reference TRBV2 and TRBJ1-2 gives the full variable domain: EPEVTQTPSHQVTQMGQEVILRCVPISNHLYFYWYRQILGQKVEFLVSFYNNEISEKSEIFDDQFSVERPDGSNFTLKIRSTKLEDSAMYFCASKRGRGSYGYTFGSGTRLTVV.

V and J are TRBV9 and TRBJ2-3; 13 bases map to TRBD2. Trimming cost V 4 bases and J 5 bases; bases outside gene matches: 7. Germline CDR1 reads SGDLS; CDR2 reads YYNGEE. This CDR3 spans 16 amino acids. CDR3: CASSLGLAGIQDTQYF. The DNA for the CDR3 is TGTGCCAGCAGCCTGGGACTAGCGGGGATTCAAGATACGCAGTATTTT.

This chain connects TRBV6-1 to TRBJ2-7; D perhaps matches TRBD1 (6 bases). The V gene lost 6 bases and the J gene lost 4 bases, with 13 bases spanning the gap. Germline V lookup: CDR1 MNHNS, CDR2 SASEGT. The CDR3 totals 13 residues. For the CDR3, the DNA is TGTGCCAGCAGGACAGGTATTTTATACGAGCAGTACTTC. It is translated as CASRTGILYEQYF.

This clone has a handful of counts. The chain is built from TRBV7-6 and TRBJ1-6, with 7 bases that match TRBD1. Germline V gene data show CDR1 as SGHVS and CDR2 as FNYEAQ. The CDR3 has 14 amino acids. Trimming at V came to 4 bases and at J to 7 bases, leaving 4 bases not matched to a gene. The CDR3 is CASSSTGNNSPLHF. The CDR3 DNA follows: TGTGCCAGCAGCTCGACAGGGAACAATTCACCCCTCCACTTT.

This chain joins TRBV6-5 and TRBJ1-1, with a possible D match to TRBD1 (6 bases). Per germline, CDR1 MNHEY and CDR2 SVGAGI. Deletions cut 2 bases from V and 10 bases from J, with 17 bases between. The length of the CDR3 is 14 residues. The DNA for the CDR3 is TGTGCCAGCAGTTACAGAGGGCAGGGGTATGTAGCTTTCTTT. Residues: CASSYRGQGYVAFF.

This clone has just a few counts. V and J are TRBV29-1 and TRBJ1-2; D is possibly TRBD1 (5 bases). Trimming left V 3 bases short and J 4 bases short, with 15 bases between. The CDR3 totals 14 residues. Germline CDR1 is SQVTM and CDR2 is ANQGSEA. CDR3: CSVDGKGQSYGYTF. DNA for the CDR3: TGCAGCGTTGATGGGAAGGGGCAGAGCTATGGCTACACCTTC.

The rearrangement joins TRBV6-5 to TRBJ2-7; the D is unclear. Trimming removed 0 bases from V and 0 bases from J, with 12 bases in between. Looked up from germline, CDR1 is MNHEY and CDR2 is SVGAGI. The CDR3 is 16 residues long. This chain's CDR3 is CASSYSHSPLSYEQYF. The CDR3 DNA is TGTGCCAGCAGTTACTCTCACAGTCCGCTCTCCTACGAGCAGTACTTC.

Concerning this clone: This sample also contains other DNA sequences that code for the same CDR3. The CDR3 DNA is TGTGCCAGCAGTCGGGACAGTAGCAATCAGCCCCAGCATTTT. Its translation: CASSRDSSNQPQHF. The chain couples TRBV6-6 to TRBJ1-5, with 7 bases identical to TRBD1. Looked up from germline, CDR1 is MNHNY and CDR2 is SVGAGI (reference sequence). This CDR3 has 14 residues. V shed 5 bases and J 0 bases; nucleotides not matched to a gene: 1.

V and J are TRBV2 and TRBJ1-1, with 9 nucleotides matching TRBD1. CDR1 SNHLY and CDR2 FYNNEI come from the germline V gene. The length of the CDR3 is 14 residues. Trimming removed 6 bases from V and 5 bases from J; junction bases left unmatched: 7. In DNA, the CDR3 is TGTGCCAGCAGATTGGGACAGGGAAAAACTGAAGCTTTCTTT. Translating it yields CASRLGQGKTEAFF.

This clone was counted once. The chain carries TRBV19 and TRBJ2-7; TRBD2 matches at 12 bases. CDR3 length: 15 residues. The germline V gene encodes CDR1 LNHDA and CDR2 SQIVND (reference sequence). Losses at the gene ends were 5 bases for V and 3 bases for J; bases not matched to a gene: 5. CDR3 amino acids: CASSPGLAGGYEQYF. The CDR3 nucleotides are TGTGCCAGTAGTCCGGGACTAGCGGGTGGCTACGAGCAGTACTTC.

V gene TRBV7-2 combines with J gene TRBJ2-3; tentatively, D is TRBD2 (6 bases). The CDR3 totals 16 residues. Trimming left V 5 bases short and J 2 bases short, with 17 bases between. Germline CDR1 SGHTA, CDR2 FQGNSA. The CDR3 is CASSLTSPMATDTQYF. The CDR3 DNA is TGTGCCAGCAGCCTAACTAGCCCCATGGCCACAGATACGCAGTATTTT.

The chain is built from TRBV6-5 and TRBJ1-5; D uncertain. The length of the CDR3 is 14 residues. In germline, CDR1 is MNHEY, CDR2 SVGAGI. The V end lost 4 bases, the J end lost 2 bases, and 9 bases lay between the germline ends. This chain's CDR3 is CASSFRGGNQPQHF. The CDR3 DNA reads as TGTGCCAGCAGTTTTCGGGGTGGCAATCAGCCCCAGCATTTT.

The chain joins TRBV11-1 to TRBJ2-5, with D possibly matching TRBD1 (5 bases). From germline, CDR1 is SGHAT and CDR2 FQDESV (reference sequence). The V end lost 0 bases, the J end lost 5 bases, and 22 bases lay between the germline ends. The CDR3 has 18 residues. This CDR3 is CASSLANEVAGMRETQYF. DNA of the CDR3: TGTGCCAGCAGCTTAGCGAATGAGGTAGCAGGGATGCGGGAGACCCAGTACTTC.

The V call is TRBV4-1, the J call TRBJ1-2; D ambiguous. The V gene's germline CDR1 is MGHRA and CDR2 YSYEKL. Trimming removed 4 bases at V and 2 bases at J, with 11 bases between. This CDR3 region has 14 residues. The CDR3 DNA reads TGCGCCAGCAGCCCTCGGGGAACCAACTATGGCTACACCTTC. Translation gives CASSPRGTNYGYTF.